This is a list of T cell receptor beta chains from one sample in a study of T-cell reconstitution after alpha-beta-depleted transplantation in children. MiXCR, run by TCRdb on the PCR reads, gives a single entry per CDR3 protein. Among about 610,000 distinct CDR3 sequences listed, 10% to 13% were seen once. The material sequenced was PBMCs from the stem cell graft donor, taken from the stem cell graft. The source is a human donor who donated a stem cell graft to a child with acute myeloid leukemia. Both conserved end residues are part of each CDR3. The order of the fields is CDR3 length, clone size, J gene, D gene, V gene, CDR3 DNA, CDR3 protein. A D gene is named only where the DNA matches it firmly. Only part of the rows carry a size: once, few, many, or a class if the clone is expanded.

>14|many|TRBJ1-4|-|TRBV19
TGTGCCAGTAGTACTTTGGGGGGCAAGGAAAAACTGTTTTTT
CASSTLGGKEKLFF
>14|many|TRBJ2-7|-|TRBV20-1
TGCAGTGCTAGGGGCGTGGAGAGCTCCTACGAGCAGTACTTC
CSARGVESSYEQYF
>14|-|TRBJ1-2|-|TRBV7-3
TGTGCCAGCACCTATAGTGGGGGGCAGGGTGGCTACACCTTC
CASTYSGGQGGYTF
>13|-|TRBJ2-7|-|TRBV20-1
TGCAGTGCTTTCCTCCCCGGGGTCTACGAGCAGTACTTC
CSAFLPGVYEQYF
>15|few|TRBJ1-2|-|TRBV6-5
TGTGCCAGCAGTTACTCCCAGGCACTTAACTATGGCTACACCTTC
CASSYSQALNYGYTF
>14|many|TRBJ1-6|-|TRBV5-1
TGCGCCAGCAGCTTGGACGACGGTGGGTATCCCCTCCACTTT
CASSLDDGGYPLHF
>16|many|TRBJ2-1|-|TRBV15
TGTGCCACCAGCAGTCCTACCGGGTCCTTGGTCAATGAGCAGTTCTTC
CATSSPTGSLVNEQFF
>15|-|TRBJ2-3|TRBD1|TRBV28
TGTGCCAGCAGTCGACAGGGAAGCGGCACAGATACGCAGTATTTT
CASSRQGSGTDTQYF
>14|many|TRBJ2-1|-|TRBV5-1
TGCGCCAGCAGCAGCCAGGGAGGTTACAATGAGCAGTTCTTC
CASSSQGGYNEQFF
>14|few|TRBJ2-7|-|TRBV10-3
TGTGCCATCAGTGACCCGGGAGATGGATACGAGCAGTACTTC
CAISDPGDGYEQYF
>14|-|TRBJ2-4|-|TRBV5-5
TGTGCCAGCAGCCTCGGGACGGGGGAAAACATTCAGTACTTC
CASSLGTGENIQYF
>15|many|TRBJ1-5|TRBD1|TRBV20-1
TGCAGTGCCCCGACCTTGACAGGGGGCAATCAGCCCCAGCATTTT
CSAPTLTGGNQPQHF
>13|few|TRBJ2-1|TRBD2|TRBV27
TGTGCCAGCGTTTCGAGCGGGACCAATGAGCAGTTCTTC
CASVSSGTNEQFF
>15|few|TRBJ2-2|-|TRBV10-3
TGTGCCATCAGTGAGGGTATTGGGAACACCGGGGAGCTGTTTTTT
CAISEGIGNTGELFF
>15|few|TRBJ2-7|TRBD2|TRBV12-3/TRBV12-4
TGTGCCAGCACGCCTTCTAGCGGTCTCTTTAGCGAGCAGTACTTC
CASTPSSGLFSEQYF
>15|few|TRBJ2-3|-|TRBV5-1
TGCGCCAGCAGCTCCGAGGGCCAGAGCACAGATACGCAGTATTTT
CASSSEGQSTDTQYF
>15|many|TRBJ2-3|-|TRBV29-1
TGCAGCACCGTTTGGGCAGGGACCTACACAGATACGCAGTATTTT
CSTVWAGTYTDTQYF
>14|-|TRBJ2-1|-|TRBV6-5
TGTGCCAGCAGTTATCGGGAGAATGTCAATGAGCAGTTCTTC
CASSYRENVNEQFF
>14|-|TRBJ2-3|-|TRBV7-7
TGTGCTAGCAGCTTAGATGCTTTCACAGATACGCAGTATTTT
CASSLDAFTDTQYF
>15|many|TRBJ2-2|TRBD2|TRBV20-1
TGCAGTGCTCCGAAGAGCGGGAGGGCTACCGGGGAGCTGTTTTTT
CSAPKSGRATGELFF
>17|few|TRBJ2-1|TRBD2|TRBV6-5
TGTGCCAGCAGTTACTCCCGGACTAGCGGGGGGTACAATGAGCAGTTCTTC
CASSYSRTSGGYNEQFF
>13|-|TRBJ1-4|-|TRBV2
TGTGCCAGCAGGGCAGGGCTGGAAGAAAAACTGTTTTTT
CASRAGLEEKLFF
>13|many|TRBJ1-2|-|TRBV5-1
TGCGCCAGCAGTTTGCATCGGGGTAATGGCTACACCTTC
CASSLHRGNGYTF
>13|many|TRBJ2-3|TRBD2|TRBV29-1
TGCAGCGGACTAGCACCTAGCACAGATACGCAGTATTTT
CSGLAPSTDTQYF
>12|many|TRBJ2-7|TRBD2|TRBV12-3/TRBV12-4
TGTGCCAGCAGTTTAGCGGGAGGGCCTCCTTACTTC
CASSLAGGPPYF
>15|many|TRBJ2-7|TRBD2|TRBV7-2
TGTGCCAGCAGCTCTGATGGGAGACAGCGGGAAGAGCAGTACTTC
CASSSDGRQREEQYF
>12|-|TRBJ2-5|-|TRBV29-1
TGCAGCGTGCGGGTTTCTCAAGAGACCCAGTACTTC
CSVRVSQETQYF
>12|-|TRBJ2-2|-|TRBV28
TGTGCCAGCACCCTACCCTACGGGGAGCTGTTTTTT
CASTLPYGELFF
>16|few|TRBJ1-5|TRBD1|TRBV10-3
TGTGCCATCAGTGAGTCGACAGGGGGCCACTCCCAGTCCCAGCATTTT
CAISESTGGHSQSQHF
>17|-|TRBJ1-3|TRBD1|TRBV3-1
TGTGCCAGCAGCCAAGGGGACAGAGGATACTCTGGAAACACCATATATTTT
CASSQGDRGYSGNTIYF
>14|few|TRBJ2-7|-|TRBV27
TGTGCCAGCAGTTTTGGAGGGCCCCCCTACGAGCAGTACTTC
CASSFGGPPYEQYF
>15|few|TRBJ2-7|-|TRBV29-1
TGCAGCGTTGCAGGCGGGGCTAGCAGTACCTACGAGCAGTACTTC
CSVAGGASSTYEQYF
>15|once|TRBJ2-7|TRBD1|TRBV4-3
TGCGCCAGCAGCCGCCTGACAGGGGGGACCTACGAGCAGTACTTC
CASSRLTGGTYEQYF
>15|few|TRBJ2-3|-|TRBV7-2
TGTGCCAGCAGCTCCTTTTTCCGGGGCACAGATACGCAGTATTTT
CASSSFFRGTDTQYF
>13|few|TRBJ2-1|-|TRBV20-1
TGCAGTGCTAGCGGCAAGGCCTACAATGAGCAGTTCTTC
CSASGKAYNEQFF
>12|few|TRBJ2-7|-|TRBV20-1
TGCAGTGCTCAAAGGGTGTCCTACGAGCAGTACTTC
CSAQRVSYEQYF
>16|-|TRBJ2-5|TRBD1|TRBV3-1
TGTGCCAGCAGCCTCTTTAGGGGACAGGGTCTGGAGACCCAGTACTTC
CASSLFRGQGLETQYF
>17|-|TRBJ2-1|-|TRBV5-1
TGCGCCAGCAGCTTATCGGGCGGGAAGGGCTCCTACAATGAGCAGTTCTTC
CASSLSGGKGSYNEQFF
>16|few|TRBJ2-7|TRBD2|TRBV20-1
TGCAGTGCTAGAGGGCCCCTAGGAGCGGGGGCCTACGAGCAGTACTTC
CSARGPLGAGAYEQYF
>14|few|TRBJ2-7|-|TRBV15
TGTGCCACCAGCAGACCAGGGCTTTCCTACGAGCAGTACTTC
CATSRPGLSYEQYF
>13|-|TRBJ2-1|-|TRBV30
TGTGCCTGGGGGTTGAGCTCCTACAATGAGCAGTTCTTC
CAWGLSSYNEQFF
>12|-|TRBJ1-4|-|TRBV20-1
TGCAGTGCTGGGCCGGACCTAGAAAAACTGTTTTTT
CSAGPDLEKLFF
>14|many|TRBJ2-2|-|TRBV6-1
TGTGCCAGCAGGGAGGGACGGGCCACCGGGGAGCTGTTTTTT
CASREGRATGELFF
>14|few|TRBJ2-1|TRBD1|TRBV20-1
TGCAGTGCTAAGGACAGGAACTCCTACAATGAGCAGTTCTTC
CSAKDRNSYNEQFF
>16|few|TRBJ2-1|-|TRBV14
TGTGCCAGCAGCCAAGATGTCAGAAGCTCCTACAATGAGCAGTTCTTC
CASSQDVRSSYNEQFF
>12|-|TRBJ1-4|TRBD1|TRBV29-1
TGCAGCGTTGCCCGGGACAGTGAAAAACTGTTTTTT
CSVARDSEKLFF
>15|few|TRBJ2-1|TRBD2|TRBV5-1
TGCGCCAGCACCTTGATAGCGGGAGGGCCAGGTGAGCAGTTCTTC
CASTLIAGGPGEQFF
>15|few|TRBJ2-2|-|TRBV29-1
TGCAGCGCATACTCCAGGACATTGAACACCGGGGAGCTGTTTTTT
CSAYSRTLNTGELFF
>14|-|TRBJ2-5|TRBD2|TRBV20-1
TGCAGTGCTGGTCCAGCGGGAGGAGCTGAGACCCAGTACTTC
CSAGPAGGAETQYF
>16|few|TRBJ2-3|TRBD2|TRBV15
TGTGCCACCAGCGACCGCAGCGGGAGTGCCGGAGATACGCAGTATTTT
CATSDRSGSAGDTQYF
>17|few|TRBJ2-7|TRBD1|TRBV18
TGTGCCAGCTCACCTAACCCGGGACAGGGGCCTACCTACGAGCAGTACTTC
CASSPNPGQGPTYEQYF
>13|-|TRBJ1-1|-|TRBV12-3/TRBV12-4
TGTGCCAGCAGTCAAAAGGGGGACACTGAAGCTTTCTTT
CASSQKGDTEAFF
>18|-|TRBJ2-1|-|TRBV11-1
TGTGCCAGCAGCCCTCCTTGGCGGCAGAGGAGCTCCTACAATGAGCAGTTCTTC
CASSPPWRQRSSYNEQFF
>15|many|TRBJ2-6|TRBD1|TRBV12-3/TRBV12-4
TGTGCCAGCCACACAGGGGGCGCTGGGGCCAACGTCCTGACTTTC
CASHTGGAGANVLTF
>13|many|TRBJ2-1|-|TRBV7-3
TGTGCCAGCAGCTTAGAGGGGCGTGTTGAGCAGTTCTTC
CASSLEGRVEQFF
>13|few|TRBJ1-2|-|TRBV12-3/TRBV12-4
TGTGCCAGCAAGCATACGAGCGCGGGAGGCTACACCTTC
CASKHTSAGGYTF
>14|-|TRBJ2-7|-|TRBV10-3
TGTGCCATCAGTGAGGAGGGTTCCTCCTACGAGCAGTACTTC
CAISEEGSSYEQYF
>17|many|TRBJ1-5|-|TRBV7-2
TGTGCCAGCAGCTTAGGGAGCGGACTCTATAGCAATCAGCCCCAGCATTTT
CASSLGSGLYSNQPQHF
>10|many|TRBJ2-1|-|TRBV29-1
TGTTCTTCCGGGAACAATGAGCAGTTCTTC
CSSGNNEQFF
>15|-|TRBJ2-3|TRBD2|TRBV28
TGTGCCAGCATCCAGCGGGAGTTGAGCCCAGATACGCAGTATTTT
CASIQRELSPDTQYF